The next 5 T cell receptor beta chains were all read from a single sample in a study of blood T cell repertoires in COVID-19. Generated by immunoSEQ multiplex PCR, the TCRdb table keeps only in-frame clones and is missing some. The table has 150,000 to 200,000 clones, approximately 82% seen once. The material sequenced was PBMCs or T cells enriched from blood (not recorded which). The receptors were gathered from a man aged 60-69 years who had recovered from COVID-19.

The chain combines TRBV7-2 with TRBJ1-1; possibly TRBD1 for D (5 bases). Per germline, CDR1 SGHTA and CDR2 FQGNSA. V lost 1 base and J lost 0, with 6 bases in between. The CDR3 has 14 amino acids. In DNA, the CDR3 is TGTGCCAGCAGCTTAGGGGGGGTGAACACTGAAGCTTTCTTT. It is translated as CASSLGGVNTEAFF.

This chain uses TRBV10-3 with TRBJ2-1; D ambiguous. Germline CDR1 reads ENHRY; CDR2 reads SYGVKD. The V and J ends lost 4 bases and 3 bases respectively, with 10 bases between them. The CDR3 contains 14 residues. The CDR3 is CAISVGSDYNEQFF. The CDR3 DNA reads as TGTGCCATCAGTGTTGGCAGCGACTACAATGAGCAGTTCTTC.

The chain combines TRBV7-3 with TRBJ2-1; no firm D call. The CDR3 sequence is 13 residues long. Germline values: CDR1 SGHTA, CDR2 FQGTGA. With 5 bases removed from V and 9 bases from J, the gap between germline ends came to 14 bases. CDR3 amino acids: CASSIATGSEQFF. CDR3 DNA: TGTGCCAGCAGCATCGCGACGGGTAGTGAGCAGTTCTTC.

The CDR3 DNA sequence: TGTGCCAGCAGCTCGGACAGGGGGGGTAATTCACCCCTCCACTTT. Translation gives CASSSDRGGNSPLHF. The gene calls are TRBV7-8 and TRBJ1-6, with 10 bases identical to TRBD1. The CDR3 covers 15 residues. Germline CDR1 reads SGHVS; CDR2 reads FQNEAQ. J lost 6 bases, V lost 4 bases, and 3 bases had no gene match.

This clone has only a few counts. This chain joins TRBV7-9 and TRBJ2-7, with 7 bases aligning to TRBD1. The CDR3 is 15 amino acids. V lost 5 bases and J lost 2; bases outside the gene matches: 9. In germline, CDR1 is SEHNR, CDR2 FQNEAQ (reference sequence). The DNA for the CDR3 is TGTGCCAGCAGCCCCCCCGGGACAGTAACCTACGAGCAGTACTTC. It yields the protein CASSPPGTVTYEQYF.